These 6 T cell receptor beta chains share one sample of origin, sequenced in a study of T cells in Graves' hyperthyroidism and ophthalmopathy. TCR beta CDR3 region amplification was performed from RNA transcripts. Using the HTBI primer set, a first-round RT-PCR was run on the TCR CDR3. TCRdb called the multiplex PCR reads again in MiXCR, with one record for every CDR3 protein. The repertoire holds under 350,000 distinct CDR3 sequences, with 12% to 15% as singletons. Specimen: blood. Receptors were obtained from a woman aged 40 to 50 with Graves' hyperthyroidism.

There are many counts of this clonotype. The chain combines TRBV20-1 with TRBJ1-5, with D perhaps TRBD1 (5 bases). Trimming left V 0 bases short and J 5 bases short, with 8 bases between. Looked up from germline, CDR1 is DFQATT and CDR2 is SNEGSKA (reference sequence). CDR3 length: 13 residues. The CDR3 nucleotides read TGCAGTGCTAGAGATCAACAGGATCAGCCCCAGCATTTT. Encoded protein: CSARDQQDQPQHF.

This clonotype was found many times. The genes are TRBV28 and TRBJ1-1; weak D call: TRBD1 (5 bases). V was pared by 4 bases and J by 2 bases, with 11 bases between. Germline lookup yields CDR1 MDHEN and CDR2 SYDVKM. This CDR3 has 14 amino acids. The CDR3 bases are TGTGCCAGCAGTTCATGGACACAAAACACTGAAGCTTTCTTT. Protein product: CASSSWTQNTEAFF.

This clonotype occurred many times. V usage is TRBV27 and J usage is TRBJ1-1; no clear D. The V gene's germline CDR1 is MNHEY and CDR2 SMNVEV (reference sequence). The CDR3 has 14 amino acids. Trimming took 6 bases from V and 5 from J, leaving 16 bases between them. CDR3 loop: CASSLDPMGTEAFF. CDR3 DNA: TGTGCCAGCAGCCTCGACCCGATGGGGACTGAAGCTTTCTTT.

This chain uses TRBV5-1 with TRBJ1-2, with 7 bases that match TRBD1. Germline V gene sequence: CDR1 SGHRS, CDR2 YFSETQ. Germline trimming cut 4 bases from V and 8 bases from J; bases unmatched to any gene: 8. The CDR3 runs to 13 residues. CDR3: CASSTGDSSGYTF. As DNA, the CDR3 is TGCGCCAGCAGCACCGGGGACAGCAGCGGCTACACCTTC.

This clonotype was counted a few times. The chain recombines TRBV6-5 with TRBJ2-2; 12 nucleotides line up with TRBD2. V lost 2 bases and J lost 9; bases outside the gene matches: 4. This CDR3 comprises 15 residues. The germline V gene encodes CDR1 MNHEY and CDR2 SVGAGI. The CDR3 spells CASSYRLAGARELFF. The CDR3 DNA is TGTGCCAGCAGTTACAGACTAGCGGGAGCCCGGGAGCTGTTTTTT.

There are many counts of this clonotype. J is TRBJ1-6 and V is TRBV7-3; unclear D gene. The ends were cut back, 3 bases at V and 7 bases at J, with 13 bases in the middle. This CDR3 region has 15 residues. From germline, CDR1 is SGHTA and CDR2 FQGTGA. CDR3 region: CASSFAGGFNSPLHF. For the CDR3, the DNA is TGTGCCAGCAGCTTCGCGGGAGGTTTCAATTCACCCCTCCACTTT.